The 2 T cell receptor beta chains given below trace back to one sample, sequenced in a study of identical twins' blood T cells. TCRdb reprocessed the 5' RACE reads via MiXCR and lists one record per CDR3 protein. Of about 370,000 distinct CDR3 sequences listed, about 28% are singletons. Sequencing was performed on PBMCs. The receptors derive from a woman between 18 and 55 years old in good health.

In DNA form, the CDR3 reads TGTGCCTGGAGACAGGGAGCCCAGCCCCAGCATTTT. This gives the protein CAWRQGAQPQHF. The chain employs TRBV30 and TRBJ1-5, with TRBD1 as a possible D gene (6 bases). V was trimmed by 3 bases and J by 7 bases, leaving 10 bases between them. This CDR3 is 12 amino acids long. CDR1 and CDR2 (germline): GTSNPN, SVGIG (reference sequence).

The gene calls are TRBV20-1 and TRBJ2-1, with no clear D. The V end was cut by 5 bases, the J end by 4 bases, with 9 bases between. Germline V lookup: CDR1 DFQATT, CDR2 SNEGSKA (reference sequence). This CDR3 has 12 amino acids. The CDR3 protein is CSARHDYNEQFF. CDR3 DNA sequence: TGCAGTGCTCGACACGATTACAATGAGCAGTTCTTC.